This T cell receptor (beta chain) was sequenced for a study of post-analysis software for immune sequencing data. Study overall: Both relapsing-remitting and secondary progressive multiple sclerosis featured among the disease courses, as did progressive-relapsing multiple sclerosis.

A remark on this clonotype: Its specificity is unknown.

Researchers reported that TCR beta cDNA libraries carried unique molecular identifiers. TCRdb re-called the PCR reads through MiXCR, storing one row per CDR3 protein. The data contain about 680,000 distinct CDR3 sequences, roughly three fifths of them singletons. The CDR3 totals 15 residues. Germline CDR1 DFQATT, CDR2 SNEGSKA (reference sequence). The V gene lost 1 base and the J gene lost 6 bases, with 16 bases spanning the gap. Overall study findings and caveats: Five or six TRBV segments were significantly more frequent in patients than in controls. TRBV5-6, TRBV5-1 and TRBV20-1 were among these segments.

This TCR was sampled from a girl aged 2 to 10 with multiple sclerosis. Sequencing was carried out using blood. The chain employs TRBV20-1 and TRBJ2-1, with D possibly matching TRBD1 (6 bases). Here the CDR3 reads CSARARRGRVNEQFF. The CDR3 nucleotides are TGCAGTGCTAGAGCTCGCAGGGGTAGGGTCAATGAGCAGTTCTTC.